The sequence of this T cell receptor (beta chain) was determined in a study of control samples from healthy donors and cancer patients. The ends were cut back, 4 bases at V and 5 bases at J, with 18 bases in the middle. This CDR3 region has 16 residues. The germline CDR1 and CDR2 sequences are SGHRS and YFSETQ. The protocol was immunoSEQ multiplex PCR, while the TCRdb copy is restricted to in-frame clones and leaves out a portion. There are some 150,000 clones in the sample; 91% occur only once, and under 4% lies in the top ten. This chain links TRBV5-1 with TRBJ2-2; D possibly corresponds to TRBD2 (7 bases). The sequence derives from a man aged 25 to 45 in good health. Sequenced material: blood. CDR3 sequence (DNA): TGCGCCAGCAGCCCCGGATGGGGGGGGGCAACCGGGGAGCTGTTTTTT. Translating gives CASSPGWGGATGELFF.